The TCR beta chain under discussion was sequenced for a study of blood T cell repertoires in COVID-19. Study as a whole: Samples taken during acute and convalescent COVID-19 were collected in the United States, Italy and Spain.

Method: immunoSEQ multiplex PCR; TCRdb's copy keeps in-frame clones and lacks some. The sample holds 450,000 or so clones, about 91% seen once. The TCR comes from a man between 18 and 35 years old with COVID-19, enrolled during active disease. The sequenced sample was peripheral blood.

The CDR3 sequence is CASTTSGGSSYEQYF. CDR3 nucleotide sequence: TGTGCCAGCACTACTAGCGGGGGCAGCTCCTACGAGCAGTACTTC. The chain is built from TRBV2 and TRBJ2-7, with TRBD2 matching over 11 bases. The CDR3 extends over 15 amino acids. Germline V gene data show CDR1 as SNHLY and CDR2 as FYNNEI. After removal of 7 bases from V and 0 bases from J, the junction contained 5 bases not matched to a gene.